This entry lists 26 T cell receptor beta chains sequenced from one sample in a study of cytomegalovirus exposure and HLA in healthy donors. Researchers ran the PCR with 60 Vbeta and 13 Jbeta primers. Generated by immunoSEQ multiplex PCR, the TCRdb table keeps only in-frame clones and is missing some. The sample lists around 110,000 clones, around 75% occurring once. What was sequenced was PBMCs. The receptors stem from a woman aged 18-35 years in good health and CMV-seronegative.

The chain combines TRBV4-1 with TRBJ1-5; perhaps TRBD1 as D (6 bases). The CDR3 runs 15 residues. Germline assignment: CDR1 MGHRA and CDR2 YSYEKL. V lost 4 bases and J lost 3, with 13 bases in between. As DNA, the CDR3 is TGCGCCAGCAGCCTTAACAGGGATAACAATCAGCCCCAGCATTTT. Translated, it gives CASSLNRDNNQPQHF.

The V gene is TRBV9, the J gene TRBJ1-3; D call uncertain. This CDR3 is 14 amino acids long. Deletions cut 3 bases from V and 4 bases from J, with 11 bases between. Germline V gives CDR1 SGDLS, CDR2 YYNGEE. The CDR3 loop is CASSARSTGNTIYF. The CDR3 DNA sequence: TGTGCCAGCAGCGCCCGATCTACCGGAAACACCATATATTTT.

The chain uses TRBV7-2 and TRBJ1-1, with D maybe TRBD1 (5 bases). This CDR3 contains 14 residues. The germline CDR1 and CDR2 sequences are SGHTA and FQGNSA. V was cut by 5 bases and J by 6 bases, with 16 bases left in between. CDR3 sequence (DNA): TGTGCCAGCAGCCTGCAAGGGGCGAGATCTGAAGCTTTCTTT. Amino acid sequence: CASSLQGARSEAFF.

The chain uses TRBV6-4 and TRBJ2-3; TRBD2 might be the D (6 bases). Per germline, CDR1 MRHNA and CDR2 SNTAGT. V lost 3 bases and J 1 base, leaving 11 bases between the germline ends. The CDR3 runs to 15 residues. In DNA form, the CDR3 reads TGTGCCAGCAGTGAGCGGGGATTGGGCACAGATACGCAGTATTTT. Translating it yields CASSERGLGTDTQYF.

This chain links TRBV27 with TRBJ1-5; maybe TRBD1 (6 bases). The CDR3 consists of 12 residues. Trimming removed 5 bases from V and 9 bases from J, with 11 bases in between. The V gene's germline CDR1 is MNHEY and CDR2 SMNVEV (reference sequence). CDR3 region: CASSLTRGPQHF. The CDR3 DNA follows: TGTGCCAGCAGTCTCACCAGGGGGCCCCAGCATTTT.

The chain combines TRBV7-9 with TRBJ2-4; D is perhaps TRBD1 (5 bases). The CDR3 length is 13 residues. Germline V gene data show CDR1 as SEHNR and CDR2 as FQNEAQ (reference sequence). V lost 1 base to trimming and J lost 8 bases, with 9 bases between them. CDR3 in amino acids: CASSLDRGYIQYF. Here the CDR3 DNA reads TGTGCCAGCAGCTTAGATAGGGGTTACATTCAGTACTTC.

V and J are TRBV28 and TRBJ1-2, with D tentatively TRBD1 (6 bases). CDR3 size: 13 residues. Germline-derived CDR1 and CDR2 are MDHEN and SYDVKM. Trimming stripped 2 bases from V and 7 bases from J, with 11 bases between. This CDR3 is CASSLGGASGYTF. CDR3 DNA sequence: TGTGCCAGCAGTTTAGGGGGGGCGAGTGGCTACACCTTC.

This clone turned up a few times. The gene calls are TRBV2 and TRBJ2-3, with 8 bases that match TRBD2. The ends lost 5 bases at V and 0 bases at J; junction bases unmatched: 4. The CDR3 length is 15 residues. The germline gives CDR1 SNHLY, CDR2 FYNNEI. CDR3 in DNA: TGTGCCAGCAGTTTAGCGGGGTCTAGCACAGATACGCAGTATTTT. It codes for CASSLAGSSTDTQYF.

V gene TRBV6-1 combines with J gene TRBJ2-3, with 12 bases aligning to TRBD2. The ends lost 4 bases at V and 2 bases at J; junction bases unmatched: 1. Germline V gives CDR1 MNHNS, CDR2 SASEGT. This CDR3 contains 15 residues. CDR3 sequence: CASSGLAGDTDTQYF. CDR3 bases: TGTGCCAGCAGTGGACTAGCGGGGGACACAGATACGCAGTATTTT.

This chain connects TRBV28 to TRBJ1-2; 8 nucleotides match TRBD1. Germline V gene sequence: CDR1 MDHEN, CDR2 SYDVKM. The CDR3 extends over 17 amino acids. J gave up 2 bases and V 5 bases, and 13 bases lay outside the gene matches. The CDR3 DNA reads TGTGCCAGCAGTCCCCTCCCCGAGACAGGGGCCAACTATGGCTACACCTTC. It specifies CASSPLPETGANYGYTF.

This clone appeared a single time. The rearrangement uses TRBV5-6 and TRBJ2-7, with 10 bases identical to TRBD1. The CDR3 runs 16 residues. Trimming cost V 1 base and J 5 bases; bases outside gene matches: 9. Germline V gene data show CDR1 as SGHDT and CDR2 as YYEEEE. Written as DNA, the CDR3 is TGTGCCAGCAGCTTGACAGGGACAGGGGTGGAAGACGAGCAGTACTTC. Protein sequence: CASSLTGTGVEDEQYF.

In DNA form, the CDR3 reads TGTGCCAGCAGCTTACAGGACAGGAGGGCCGGCAACTATGGCTACACCTTC. Encoded protein: CASSLQDRRAGNYGYTF. The chain combines TRBV7-2 with TRBJ1-2; 7 bases map to TRBD1. This CDR3 spans 17 amino acids. From germline, CDR1 is SGHTA and CDR2 FQGNSA. Losses at the gene ends were 2 bases for V and 2 bases for J; bases not matched to a gene: 11.

The V and J genes are TRBV2 and TRBJ2-4; D is ambiguous. The CDR3 loop spans 16 amino acids. The germline gives CDR1 SNHLY, CDR2 FYNNEI. Trimming removed 2 bases at V and 2 bases at J, with 13 bases between. The CDR3 bases are TGTGCCAGCAGTGAAATAGATTTCCCAACCAAAAACATTCAGTACTTC. It specifies CASSEIDFPTKNIQYF. Full variable domain (outside the CDR3, taken from reference TRBV2 and TRBJ2-4): EPEVTQTPSHQVTQMGQEVILRCVPISNHLYFYWYRQILGQKVEFLVSFYNNEISEKSEIFDDQFSVERPDGSNFTLKIRSTKLEDSAMYFCASSEIDFPTKNIQYFGAGTRLSVL.

V usage is TRBV5-6 and J usage is TRBJ1-4, with 9 bases identical to TRBD1. Trimming cost V 4 bases and J 5 bases; bases outside gene matches: 3. CDR1 is SGHDT and CDR2 is YYEEEE in the germline V gene. CDR3 length equals 14 residues. CDR3 sequence reads: CASSRTGVNEKLFF. CDR3 DNA: TGTGCCAGCAGCCGGACAGGGGTGAATGAAAAACTGTTTTTT.

The chain joins TRBV11-3 to TRBJ2-2, with D tentatively TRBD1 (5 bases). Germline loops: CDR1 SGHNT, CDR2 YENEEA. V lost 1 base and J lost 7, with 13 bases in between. This CDR3 has 15 residues. CDR3: CASSLGDRADGELFF. CDR3 coding DNA: TGTGCCAGCAGCTTAGGTGACAGAGCCGACGGGGAGCTGTTTTTT.

This chain connects TRBV28 to TRBJ1-4, with D unclear. The CDR3 totals 15 residues. The V and J ends lost 2 bases and 5 bases respectively, with 12 bases between them. Per the germline V gene, CDR1 is MDHEN and CDR2 is SYDVKM. In nucleotides, the CDR3 is TGTGCCAGCAGTTTAACGGGTTCCGGAAATGAAAAACTGTTTTTT. This gives the protein CASSLTGSGNEKLFF.

This clone was counted once. The chain carries TRBV5-1 and TRBJ1-1; possible D gene TRBD1, 5 bases. Germline V gene sequence: CDR1 SGHRS, CDR2 YFSETQ. The CDR3 spans 13 residues. Trimming took off 4 bases at V and 11 bases at J, with 18 bases between the two ends. The CDR3 here is CASSQGSGSGAFF. Here the CDR3 DNA reads TGCGCCAGCAGCCAGGGCTCCGGATCCGGCGCTTTCTTT.

This sequence joins TRBV28 and TRBJ2-6, with 7 bases lining up with TRBD2. The CDR3 spans 11 residues. V lost 6 bases and J lost 12; bases outside the gene matches: 2. CDR1 and CDR2 from the germline V gene are MDHEN and SYDVKM. CDR3 residues: CASRGGSVLTF. The CDR3 DNA follows: TGTGCCAGCAGGGGGGGGTCCGTCCTGACTTTC. The complete variable domain, with remaining parts taken from reference TRBV28 and TRBJ2-6, reads DVKVTQSSRYLVKRTGEKVFLECVQDMDHENMFWYRQDPGLGLRLIYFSYDVKMKEKGDIPEGYSVSREKKERFSLILESASTNQTSMYLCASRGGSVLTFGAGSRLTVL.

This clone was counted only a few times. The rearrangement joins TRBV7-9 to TRBJ1-5, with D maybe TRBD1 (6 bases). Germline CDR1 SEHNR, CDR2 FQNEAQ (reference sequence). V lost 5 bases and J lost 1, with 9 bases in between. This CDR3 has 14 amino acids. The CDR3: CASSPDRSNQPQHF. In DNA, the CDR3 is TGTGCCAGCAGCCCCGACAGGAGCAATCAGCCCCAGCATTTT.

The V gene is TRBV7-3, the J gene TRBJ1-2, with 7 bases matching TRBD1. CDR3 length: 14 amino acids. Germline V gives CDR1 SGHTA, CDR2 FQGTGA. The V and J ends lost 5 bases and 4 bases, in that order; junction bases with no gene match: 7. The CDR3 here is CASSPGTDGYGYTF. CDR3 sequence (DNA): TGTGCCAGCAGCCCTGGGACAGACGGCTATGGCTACACCTTC.

V usage is TRBV4-1 and J usage is TRBJ1-3; D is possibly TRBD1 (5 bases). CDR1 MGHRA and CDR2 YSYEKL come from the germline V gene. Trimming removed 8 bases at V and 2 bases at J, with 16 bases between. The CDR3 runs 15 residues. The CDR3 DNA reads TGCGCCAGCCGACAAGGGGCCATTCCTGGAAACACCATATATTTT. It codes for CASRQGAIPGNTIYF.

The chain joins TRBV11-2 to TRBJ1-6; 9 bases agree with TRBD1. The CDR3 sequence is 15 residues long. The germline CDR1 and CDR2 sequences are SGHAT and FQNNGV. V lost 5 bases to trimming and J lost 8 bases; unmatched junction nucleotides: 7. CDR3 residues: CASSADRGWYSPLHF. In DNA form, the CDR3 reads TGTGCCAGCAGCGCGGACAGGGGCTGGTATTCACCCCTCCACTTT.

This clone was observed a handful of times. A read error may account for a junction end that differs from germline. This chain links TRBV7-8 with TRBJ2-7; perhaps TRBD1 as D (6 bases). The germline V gene has CDR1 SGHVS and CDR2 FQNEAQ. The CDR3 extends over 12 amino acids. CDR3 region: CASTLQGDEQYF. The CDR3 nucleotides are TGTGCCAGCACCTTACAGGGCGACGAGCAGTACTTC.

This chain links TRBV25-1 with TRBJ2-2; D is perhaps TRBD1 (5 bases). Germline loops: CDR1 MGHDK, CDR2 SYGVNS. V was trimmed by 1 base and J by 5 bases, leaving 8 bases between them. This CDR3 is built from 14 residues. This CDR3 reads CASSESGKTGELFF. In nucleotides, the CDR3 is TGTGCCAGCAGTGAATCAGGGAAGACCGGGGAGCTGTTTTTT. Full variable domain (remainder filled in from reference TRBV25-1 and TRBJ2-2): EADIYQTPRYLVIGTGKKITLECSQTMGHDKMYWYQQDPGMELHLIHYSYGVNSTEKGDLSSESTVSRIRTEHFPLTLESARPSHTSQYLCASSESGKTGELFFGEGSRLTVL.

This chain uses TRBV19 with TRBJ1-2; D perhaps matches TRBD1 (5 bases). Trimming removed 3 bases at V and 5 bases at J, with 13 bases between. This CDR3 contains 14 residues. Germline V CDR1 and CDR2: LNHDA, SQIVND (reference sequence). The DNA of the CDR3 is TGTGCCAGTAGTATTGCTACAGGAGAGTATGGCTACACCTTC. Residues: CASSIATGEYGYTF.

This chain joins TRBV28 and TRBJ1-2; D is ambiguous. The germline V gene encodes CDR1 MDHEN and CDR2 SYDVKM. The CDR3 has 15 amino acids. Trimming took off 5 bases at V and 5 bases at J, with 18 bases between the two ends. The DNA of the CDR3 is TGTGCCAGCAGTACCGTCTTGGGGAGGGTGTATGGCTACACCTTC. It specifies CASSTVLGRVYGYTF.